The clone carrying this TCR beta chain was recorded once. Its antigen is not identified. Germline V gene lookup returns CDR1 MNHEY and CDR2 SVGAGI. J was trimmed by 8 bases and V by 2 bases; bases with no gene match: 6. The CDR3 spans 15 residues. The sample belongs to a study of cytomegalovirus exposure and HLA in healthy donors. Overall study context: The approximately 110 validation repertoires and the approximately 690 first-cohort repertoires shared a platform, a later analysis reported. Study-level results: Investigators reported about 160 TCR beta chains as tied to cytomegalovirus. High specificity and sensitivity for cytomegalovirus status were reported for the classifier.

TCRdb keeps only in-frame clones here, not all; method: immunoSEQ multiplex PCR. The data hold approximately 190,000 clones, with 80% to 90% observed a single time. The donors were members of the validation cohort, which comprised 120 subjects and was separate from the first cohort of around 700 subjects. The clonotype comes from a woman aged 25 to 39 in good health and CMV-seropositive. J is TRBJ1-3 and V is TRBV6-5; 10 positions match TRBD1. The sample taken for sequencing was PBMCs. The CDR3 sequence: CASSYRRDRGYTIYF. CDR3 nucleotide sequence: TGTGCCAGCAGTTACCGCCGGGACAGGGGATACACCATATATTTT.